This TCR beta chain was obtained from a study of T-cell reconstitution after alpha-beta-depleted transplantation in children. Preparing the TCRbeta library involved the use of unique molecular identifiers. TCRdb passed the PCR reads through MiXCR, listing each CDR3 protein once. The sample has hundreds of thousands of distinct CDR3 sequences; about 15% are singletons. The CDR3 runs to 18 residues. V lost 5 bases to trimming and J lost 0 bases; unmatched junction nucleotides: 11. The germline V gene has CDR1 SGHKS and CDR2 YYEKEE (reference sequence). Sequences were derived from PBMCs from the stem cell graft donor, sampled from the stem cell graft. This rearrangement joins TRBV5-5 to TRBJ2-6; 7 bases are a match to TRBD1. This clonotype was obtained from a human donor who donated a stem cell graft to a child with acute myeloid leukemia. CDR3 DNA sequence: TGTGCCAGCAGTTCCGACAGGGTCGATAGCTCTGGGGCCAACGTCCTGACTTTC. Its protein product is CASSSDRVDSSGANVLTF.